Below are 26 T cell receptor beta chains sequenced from a single sample in a study of blood T cells in healthy people across ages. Sample-barcoded 5' priming and a J-beta primer mix drove a second PCR of 7 to 11 cycles. One entry per CDR3 protein results from TCRdb running MiXCR on the 5' RACE reads. The sample includes some 730,000 distinct CDR3 sequences, about 24% of them seen just once. Input material: blood. These receptor sequences come from a man aged 70-80 years in good health.

This clonotype was recorded once. V usage is TRBV4-2 and J usage is TRBJ2-1, with 7 bases matching TRBD1. The J call may be faulty, since TRBJ2-5 better matches the DNA end. There are 13 residues in the CDR3. CDR1 LGHNA and CDR2 YNFKEQ come from the germline V gene. The CDR3 DNA sequence: TGTGCCAGCAGCCGGGACAGTTGGGAGACCCAGTACTTC. Protein sequence: CASSRDSWETQYF.

The chain couples TRBV7-6 to TRBJ1-4; D unclear. CDR1 is SGHVS, CDR2 FNYEAQ, per germline. V lost 4 bases and J 6 bases, leaving 24 bases between the germline ends. This CDR3 region has 18 residues. The CDR3 is CASSSETWVLPGDEKLFF. DNA of the CDR3: TGTGCCAGCAGCTCGGAGACCTGGGTCCTCCCTGGCGATGAAAAACTGTTTTTT. The full variable domain, with the rest looked up from reference TRBV7-6 and TRBJ1-4, is GAGVSQSPRYKVTKRGQDVALRCDPISGHVSLYWYRQALGQGPEFLTYFNYEAQQDKSGLPNDRFSAERPEGSISTLTIQRTEQRDSAMYRCASSSETWVLPGDEKLFFGSGTQLSVL.

This clonotype has just a few counts. The CDR3 sequence is CASSPWGAHTEAFF. The DNA for the CDR3 is TGTGCCAGCAGCCCGTGGGGGGCACACACTGAAGCTTTCTTT. The V and J genes are TRBV28 and TRBJ1-1, with a tentative D call TRBD1 (6 bases). The CDR3 spans 14 residues. CDR1 and CDR2 from the germline V gene are MDHEN and SYDVKM. The ends were cut back, 6 bases at V and 3 bases at J, with 14 bases in the middle. Combining the CDR3 with reference TRBV28 and TRBJ1-1 gives the whole variable domain DVKVTQSSRYLVKRTGEKVFLECVQDMDHENMFWYRQDPGLGLRLIYFSYDVKMKEKGDIPEGYSVSREKKERFSLILESASTNQTSMYLCASSPWGAHTEAFFGQGTRLTVV.

The V gene is TRBV18, the J gene TRBJ1-5, with D unclear. The CDR3 has 13 residues. The germline CDR1 and CDR2 sequences are KGHSH and LQKENI. V lost 6 bases to trimming and J lost 3 bases, with 9 bases between them. CDR3 DNA sequence: TGTGCCAGCTCCGGGCAAAACAATCAGCCCCAGCATTTT. Residues: CASSGQNNQPQHF.

In this sample, this clonotype turned up a few times. Its ends do not fully match the called genes, so a read error is possible. V gene TRBV7-6 combines with J gene TRBJ2-1; TRBD2 matches 9 bases. Germline loops: CDR1 SGHVS, CDR2 FNYEAQ. CDR3 length: 18 residues. The CDR3 nucleotides read TGTGCTAGCAGCTCTCAGCGGGGGGCCCTAAGCTCCTACAATGAGCAGTTCTTC. Translated: CASSSQRGALSSYNEQFF. The entire variable domain, with the rest obtained from reference TRBV7-6 and TRBJ2-1, is as follows: GAGVSQSPRYKVTKRGQDVALRCDPISGHVSLYWYRQALGQGPEFLTYFNYEAQQDKSGLPNDRFSAERPEGSISTLTIQRTEQRDSAMYRCASSSQRGALSSYNEQFFGPGTRLTVL.

This clonotype was recorded a few times. This chain joins TRBV3-1 and TRBJ1-5; D possibly corresponds to TRBD1 (5 bases). The germline V gene encodes CDR1 LGHDT and CDR2 YNNKEL (reference sequence). The V end lost 6 bases, the J end lost 5 bases, and 11 bases lay between the germline ends. The CDR3 contains 13 residues. The CDR3 protein is CASSPGLDQPQHF. CDR3 DNA sequence: TGTGCCAGCAGTCCAGGGCTGGATCAGCCCCAGCATTTT.

This clonotype was seen only a few times. The rearrangement uses TRBV10-3 and TRBJ2-3; 8 nucleotides align to TRBD1. The CDR3 has 14 residues. The germline V gene has CDR1 ENHRY and CDR2 SYGVKD. The trim removed 7 bases at V and 0 bases at J, leaving 3 bases unmatched. The CDR3 DNA is TGTGCCATCACCCGACAGGGGAGCACAGATACGCAGTATTTT. Translation gives CAITRQGSTDTQYF.

The genes are TRBV20-1 and TRBJ2-7; unclear D gene. CDR1 and CDR2 from the germline V gene are DFQATT and SNEGSKA (reference sequence). V lost 6 bases and J 1 base, leaving 10 bases between the germline ends. CDR3 length: 12 amino acids. The CDR3: CSAVGFSYEQYF. Written as DNA, the CDR3 is TGCAGTGCGGTTGGATTTTCCTACGAGCAGTACTTC.

This rearrangement joins TRBV20-1 to TRBJ1-5; possibly TRBD1 for D (5 bases). CDR3 length: 14 amino acids. Per the germline V gene, CDR1 is DFQATT and CDR2 is SNEGSKA (reference sequence). Trimming took off 7 bases at V and 0 bases at J, with 13 bases between the two ends. CDR3 in amino acids: CSVQTRDSNQPQHF. DNA of the CDR3: TGCAGTGTCCAGACCAGGGATAGCAATCAGCCCCAGCATTTT.

The chain links TRBV19 to TRBJ2-5; D might be TRBD1 (6 bases). CDR3 length: 13 residues. Trimming took off 6 bases at V and 2 bases at J, with 10 bases between the two ends. Germline V gene sequence: CDR1 LNHDA, CDR2 SQIVND (reference sequence). As DNA, the CDR3 is TGTGCCAGTAGGCACAGGGTACAAGAGACCCAGTACTTC. This gives the protein CASRHRVQETQYF.

J is TRBJ2-7 and V is TRBV13; TRBD2 agrees at 11 bases. The CDR3 sequence is 16 residues long. V lost 5 bases and J lost 2; bases outside the gene matches: 8. CDR1 PRHDT and CDR2 FYEKMQ come from the germline V gene (reference sequence). CDR3 sequence: CASSHKASGGTYEQYV. The CDR3 nucleotides read TGTGCCAGCAGCCATAAGGCTAGCGGGGGGACCTACGAGCAGTACGTC.

V and J are TRBV27 and TRBJ2-3; 11 nucleotides agree with TRBD2. Germline CDR1 MNHEY, CDR2 SMNVEV (reference sequence). V trimming: 5 bases; J trimming: 4 bases; junction bases outside the gene matches: 8. The CDR3 spans 16 residues. The CDR3 sequence is CASSKLAGGSPDTQYF. Written as DNA, the CDR3 is TGTGCCAGCAGTAAGCTAGCGGGAGGAAGCCCAGATACGCAGTATTTT.

The V and J genes are TRBV20-1 and TRBJ2-7; 8 nucleotides match TRBD2. The CDR3 is 14 residues long. CDR1 is DFQATT and CDR2 is SNEGSKA in the germline V gene (reference sequence). V lost 3 bases, J lost 1 base, and 5 bases stayed unmatched. The CDR3 sequence is CSASSAGVSYEQYF. DNA of the CDR3: TGCAGTGCTAGTTCAGCGGGGGTTTCCTACGAGCAGTACTTC.

With regard to this clonotype: One end of the junction varies from germline; a read error may be responsible. J is TRBJ2-1 and V is TRBV14, with 8 bases aligning to TRBD2. The length of the CDR3 is 19 residues. The germline CDR1 and CDR2 sequences are SGHDN and FVKESK. The CDR3 sequence: CARSHVVGYGGGRANEQFF. Written as DNA, the CDR3 is TGTGCCCGCAGCCATGTGGTCGGATACGGCGGGGGGCGAGCCAATGAGCAGTTCTTC.

In its sample, this clonotype was seen a few times. The chain combines TRBV7-2 with TRBJ1-2, with TRBD1 identical over 10 bases. Germline values: CDR1 SGHTA, CDR2 FQGNSA. Trimming took 5 bases from V and 1 from J; bases not matched to a gene: 4. This CDR3 comprises 15 residues. The DNA of the CDR3 is TGTGCCAGCAGCGTGGACAGGGGGGTTAACTATGGCTACACCTTC. Translation gives CASSVDRGVNYGYTF.

This clonotype has only one observation. The chain has TRBV7-2 and TRBJ1-1; D call uncertain. This CDR3 has 12 amino acids. Per germline, CDR1 SGHTA and CDR2 FQGNSA. Trimming pared 0 bases from V and 8 bases from J, leaving 7 bases between. The CDR3: CASSLAWPEAFF. The DNA for the CDR3 is TGTGCCAGCAGCTTAGCGTGGCCCGAAGCTTTCTTT.

V is TRBV12-3 or TRBV12-4 and J is TRBJ2-5, with TRBD2 identical over 8 bases. The CDR3 is 16 residues long. V lost 2 bases and J lost 6; bases outside the gene matches: 11. CDR3 bases: TGTGCCAGCAGTTTAAGGGGTAGCGGGATTGGGAAGACCCAGTACTTC. This sequence encodes CASSLRGSGIGKTQYF.

This clonotype was found once. The chain joins TRBV2 to TRBJ2-5; maybe TRBD1 (8 bases). The J call could be wrong; TRBJ2-7 is a better fit for the DNA end. Germline values: CDR1 SNHLY, CDR2 FYNNEI. The length of the CDR3 is 14 residues. The CDR3 DNA follows: TGTGCCAGCAGTGGGACAGGGACTACCTACGAGCAGTACTTC. It specifies CASSGTGTTYEQYF.

The chain combines TRBV11-1 with TRBJ1-1; D gene uncertain. V lost 1 base and J lost 6, with 6 bases in between. The length of the CDR3 is 12 residues. Germline V CDR1 and CDR2: SGHAT, FQDESV (reference sequence). The CDR3 loop is CASSLDTAEAFF. The CDR3 DNA reads as TGTGCCAGCAGCTTAGATACGGCTGAAGCTTTCTTT.

The chain uses TRBV2 and TRBJ1-2; 8 positions agree with TRBD1. CDR3 length: 15 amino acids. Germline loops: CDR1 SNHLY, CDR2 FYNNEI. Losses at the gene ends were 6 bases for V and 1 base for J; bases not matched to a gene: 7. CDR3 coding DNA: TGTGCCAGCAGAGCTCAGGGGGCTGATAACTATGGCTACACCTTC. This gives the protein CASRAQGADNYGYTF.

The chain employs TRBV7-3 and TRBJ2-1; weak D call: TRBD2 (6 bases). The V and J ends lost 0 bases and 4 bases respectively, with 10 bases between them. CDR3 size: 15 residues. Germline values: CDR1 SGHTA, CDR2 FQGTGA. The CDR3 nucleotides are TGTGCCAGCAGCTTAACGCGGGAATCGTACAATGAGCAGTTCTTC. Translation: CASSLTRESYNEQFF.

This clonotype was found many times. The J gene is TRBJ1-4, the V gene TRBV21-1. TRBV21-1 is a pseudogene segment. The CDR3 runs to 15 residues. CDR3 sequence reads: CASTKGTATNEKLFF. The DNA for the CDR3 is TGTGCCAGCACCAAAGGGACTGCAACTAATGAAAAACTGTTTTTT.

The rearrangement joins TRBV3-1 to TRBJ2-5; D unclear. The J call may be mistaken, given a closer DNA end match to TRBJ2-1. Germline CDR1 is LGHDT and CDR2 is YNNKEL (reference sequence). The CDR3 is made up of 13 amino acids. The DNA of the CDR3 is TGTGCCAGCAGCCAAGCCCCGGCCAATGAGCAGTTCTTC. It specifies CASSQAPANEQFF.

CDR3 DNA: TGTGCCAGCTCCCCGTGGGGGGGAGTTATCAACACTGAAGCTTTCTTT. Translated: CASSPWGGVINTEAFF. The rearrangement joins TRBV7-2 to TRBJ1-1, with D perhaps TRBD1 (5 bases). With 8 bases removed from V and 2 bases from J, the gap between germline ends came to 21 bases. This CDR3 spans 16 amino acids. Germline V gene sequence: CDR1 SGHTA, CDR2 FQGNSA.

For this clonotype: One end of the junction varies from germline; a read error may be responsible. CDR3 protein: CASSFLAGRQETRYF. In DNA, the CDR3 is TGTGCCAGCAGCTTCCTAGCGGGGAGGCAAGAGACCCGGTACTTC. The rearrangement joins TRBV7-2 to TRBJ2-5; 9 bases are a match to TRBD2. The CDR3 length is 15 residues. Germline V gene data show CDR1 as SGHTA and CDR2 as FQGNSA.

This clonotype was seen a few times. Possible read error: a much larger clone is one base away. The chain is built from TRBV6-5 and TRBJ1-1; TRBD1 might be the D (6 bases). Germline CDR1 is MNHEY and CDR2 is SVGAGI. CDR3 length: 13 amino acids. The V end lost 6 bases, the J end lost 1 base, and 9 bases lay between the germline ends. CDR3 in amino acids: CASSKGQNTEAFF. The CDR3 DNA follows: TGTGCCAGCAGCAAGGGACAGAACACTGAAGCTTTCTTT.